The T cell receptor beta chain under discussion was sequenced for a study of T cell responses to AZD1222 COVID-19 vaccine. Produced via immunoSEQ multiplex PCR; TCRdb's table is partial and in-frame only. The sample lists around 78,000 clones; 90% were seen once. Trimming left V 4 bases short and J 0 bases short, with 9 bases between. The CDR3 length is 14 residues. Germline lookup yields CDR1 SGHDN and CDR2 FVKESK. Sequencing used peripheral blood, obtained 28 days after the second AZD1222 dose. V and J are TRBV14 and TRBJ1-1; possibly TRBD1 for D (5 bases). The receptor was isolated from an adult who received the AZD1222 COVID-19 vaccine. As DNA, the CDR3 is TGTGCCAGCAGCCGACTAGGGGTGAACACTGAAGCTTTCTTT. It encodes CASSRLGVNTEAFF.